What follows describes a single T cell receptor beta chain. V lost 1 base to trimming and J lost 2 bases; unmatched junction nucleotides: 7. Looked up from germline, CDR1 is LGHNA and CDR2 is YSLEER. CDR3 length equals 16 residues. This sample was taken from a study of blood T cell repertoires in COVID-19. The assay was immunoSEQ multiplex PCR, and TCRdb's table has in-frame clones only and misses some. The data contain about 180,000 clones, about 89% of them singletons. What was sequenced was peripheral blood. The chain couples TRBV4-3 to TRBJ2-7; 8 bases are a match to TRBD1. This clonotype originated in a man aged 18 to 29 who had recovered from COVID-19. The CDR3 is CASSQGTGTGTYEQYF. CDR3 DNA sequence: TGCGCCAGCAGCCAAGGGACCGGGACAGGTACCTACGAGCAGTACTTC.